This is a list of T cell receptor beta chains from one sample in a study of shared clonotypes between healthy human individuals. TCRdb's copy holds only in-frame clones and misses some; the assay was immunoSEQ multiplex PCR. The table shows 450,000 to 650,000 clones, with around 77% occurring only once. Sequencing used PBMCs. These receptors all come from a woman between 40 and 50 years old in good health. Some clones in this sample may be carry-over from other donors' samples. Each CDR3 is given without its conserved first and last residue.

length: 11
V: TRBV5-1
CDR3: ASSFQQGITQY

length: 11
V: TRBV7-9
CDR3: ATKQGTNEKLF

length: 11
V: TRBV6-1
CDR3: ASSGAGHTEAF

length: 12
V: TRBV11-1
CDR3: ASSPTEAKNIQY

length: 9
V: TRBV2
CDR3: ASMLQETQY

length: 13
V: TRBV5-1
CDR3: ASSPRDIRYNEQF

length: 13
V: TRBV28
CDR3: ASSLGLAGIGELF

length: 9
V: TRBV30
CDR3: AWSGTGRHT

length: 11
V: TRBV28
CDR3: ASRVAGVHEQY

length: 13
V: TRBV28
CDR3: ASSLLGQVNYEQY

length: 15
V: TRBV5-6
CDR3: ASTVYRTALNTGELF

length: 10
V: TRBV28
CDR3: ASSFLNYEQY

length: 11
V: TRBV9
CDR3: ASSPQGTGELF

length: 16
V: TRBV4-1
CDR3: ASSQAKLPGQGPYEQY

length: 12
V: TRBV30
CDR3: AWSWGQALTEQY

length: 16
V: TRBV4-1
CDR3: ASSQPLGRQGRGTEAF

length: 11
V: TRBV2
CDR3: ASSQLEGLEQY

length: 12
V: TRBV5-4
CDR3: ASSLVGSIYEQY

length: 9
V: TRBV2
CDR3: ASSEIETQY

length: 14
V: TRBV4-3
CDR3: ASSQSPGDGGYEQY

length: 11
V: TRBV6-5
CDR3: ATKGGGSGGYT

length: 13
V: TRBV19
CDR3: ASRKRQGATYEQY

length: 12
V: TRBV11-2
CDR3: ASSPGVQGNEQF

length: 13
V: TRBV5-4
CDR3: ASSFVAGVSDTQY

length: 11
V: TRBV7-9
CDR3: ASSPSSGNTIY

length: 14
V: TRBV15
CDR3: ATSRDLAGGITEAF

length: 11
V: TRBV28
CDR3: ASSFTLSYEQY

length: 14
V: TRBV15
CDR3: ATSTSPRLDRGTQY

length: 14
V: TRBV18
CDR3: ASSFTSGENTGELF

length: 15
V: TRBV27
CDR3: ASSPTPGLGSYNEQF

length: 11
V: TRBV18
CDR3: ASSPNPGGELF

length: 13
V: TRBV5-1
CDR3: ASSLGGSPYNEQF

length: 13
V: TRBV7-9
CDR3: ASRRLGQGVFEQY

length: 13
V: TRBV6-5
CDR3: ASSARKEGPYGYT

length: 12
V: TRBV7-9
CDR3: ASSLDPQENTQY

length: 11
V: TRBV10-2
CDR3: ASSGSNFYEQY

length: 11
V: TRBV4-1
CDR3: ASSQIITGELF

length: 11
V: TRBV29-1
CDR3: SGGRRGADTQY

length: 13
V: TRBV28
CDR3: ASSPAGRRTGELF

length: 11
V: TRBV5-1
CDR3: ASSLRLGGEQF

length: 13
V: TRBV5-1
CDR3: ASSLAGTGTDTQY

length: 11
V: TRBV2
CDR3: ASIPGTREKLF

length: 13
V: TRBV6-5
CDR3: ASSYTSGTYNEQF

length: 14
V: TRBV19
CDR3: ASKSPSGASNEKLF

length: 10
V: TRBV28
CDR3: ASRSAGNTIY

length: 11
V: TRBV6-1
CDR3: ASRAGAGETQY

length: 15
V: TRBV7-2
CDR3: ASSRLAGVRGAGEQF

length: 12
V: TRBV4-3
CDR3: ASSARDAYNEQF

length: 12
V: TRBV11-2
CDR3: ASSLDGPNTEAF

length: 13
V: TRBV5-4
CDR3: ASSRGQGAWGEQY

length: 13
V: TRBV7-3
CDR3: ASRRTGFYVTEAF

length: 15
V: TRBV5-1
CDR3: ASSFSTSWEYVYEQY

length: 14
V: TRBV5-1
CDR3: ASSPGLAGVAYEQY